This record looks at one TCR beta chain sequence and its context. This specimen comes from a study of control samples from healthy donors and cancer patients. The CDR3 runs to 14 residues. V was clipped by 4 bases and J by 6 bases; unmatched bases: 7. Germline V gives CDR1 SGHRS, CDR2 YFSETQ. Profiled with immunoSEQ multiplex PCR; TCRdb holds only in-frame clones, not every one. Here the sample spans about 220,000 clones, about 94% being singletons. The chain employs TRBV5-1 and TRBJ2-7, with 10 positions matching TRBD1. What was sequenced was blood. The clonotype was recovered from a man aged 50 or older in good health. CDR3 residues: CASSNRTGGSEQYV. DNA of the CDR3: TGCGCCAGCAGCAATCGGACAGGGGGTAGCGAGCAGTACGTC.